This TCR beta chain was sequenced during a study of cytomegalovirus exposure and HLA in healthy donors. About the research overall: From HLA-typed donors, an early data release held some 80 million unique TCRs.

CDR3 length equals 15 residues. CDR1 is LNHDA and CDR2 is SQIVND in the germline V gene (reference sequence). V was pared by 4 bases and J by 7 bases, with 9 bases of the junction left unmatched. In the PCR, 60 Vbeta and 13 Jbeta primers were used. TCRdb's copy holds only in-frame clones and misses some; the assay was immunoSEQ multiplex PCR. This table holds roughly 100,000 clones. The donors gave bone marrow, and they were healthy. This clonotype originated in a man aged 35-49 years in good health and CMV-seronegative. The material sequenced was PBMCs. This chain connects TRBV19 to TRBJ2-1; 8 positions agree with TRBD1. In DNA, the CDR3 is TGTGCCAGTAGTACGCGGGGACAGGTCGGGAATGAGCAGTTCTTC. Amino acid sequence: CASSTRGQVGNEQFF.